This TCR beta chain was identified during a study of cytomegalovirus exposure and HLA in healthy donors. Overall study findings and caveats: As a later analysis revealed, most CMV-associated TCR beta chains appeared HLA-restricted. In a later analysis, across HLA loci, associated TCR counts were highest for DRB1, lowest for HLA-C. There were three CMV-associated chains whose specificity for CMV antigens was confirmed in vitro.

Donors counted as nominally healthy when sampled, yet unrecorded immune exposures were likely. V dropped 5 bases and J dropped 5; count of bases not matched to a gene: 12. Germline V gene data show CDR1 as LNHNV and CDR2 as YYDKDF (reference sequence). The CDR3 sequence is 16 residues long. Only a few counts were recorded for this clone. Its antigen is as yet unknown. The PCR ran on 60 Vbeta and 13 Jbeta primers. The data were produced by immunoSEQ multiplex PCR, yet TCRdb's version contains in-frame clones alone and is incomplete. The sample records 110,000 to 150,000 clones, about 8.9% being singletons.

This rearrangement joins TRBV15 to TRBJ2-3, with 8 bases fitting TRBD2. Input material: PBMCs. The receptor was derived from a middle-aged man in good health and CMV-seronegative. The CDR3 here is CATSGTLAGGEDTQYF. The DNA of the CDR3 is TGTGCCACCAGCGGGACGCTGGCGGGGGGAGAAGATACGCAGTATTTT.